This TCR beta chain was found in a study of T cell responses to AZD1222 COVID-19 vaccine. On this clone: Its antigen is not identified.

Study outcomes and limitations: Researchers report vaccine-associated CD4 TCRs spanning spike, with dominance at 160-218 and 743-854.

Germline CDR1 and CDR2: SGHDT and YYEEEE. The CDR3 contains 15 residues. Unmatched junction bases numbered 3, after V lost 0 bases and J lost 2 bases. The table came from immunoSEQ multiplex PCR; TCRdb's copy has only in-frame clones and leaves some out. The table records roughly 100,000 clones, roughly 89% of them present only once. This clonotype originated in an adult in good health. V is TRBV5-6 and J is TRBJ2-7, with 9 bases aligning to TRBD2. The sequencing used peripheral blood, collected on day 0 of AZD1222 vaccination. CDR3 sequence reads: CASSLAGGRAYEQYF. CDR3 nucleotide sequence: TGTGCCAGCAGCTTGGCCGGCGGGAGGGCCTACGAGCAGTACTTC.